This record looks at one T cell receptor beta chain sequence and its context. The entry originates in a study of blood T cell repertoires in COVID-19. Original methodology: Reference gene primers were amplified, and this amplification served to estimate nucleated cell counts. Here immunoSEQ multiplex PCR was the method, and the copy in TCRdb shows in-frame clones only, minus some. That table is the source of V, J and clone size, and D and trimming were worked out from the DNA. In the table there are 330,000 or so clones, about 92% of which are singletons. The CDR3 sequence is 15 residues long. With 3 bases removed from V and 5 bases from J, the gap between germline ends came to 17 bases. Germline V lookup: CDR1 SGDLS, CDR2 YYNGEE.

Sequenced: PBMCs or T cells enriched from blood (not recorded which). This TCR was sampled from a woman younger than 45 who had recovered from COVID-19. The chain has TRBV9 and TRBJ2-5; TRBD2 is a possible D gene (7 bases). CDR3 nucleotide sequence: TGTGCCAGCAGCGGGAATGCGGGGGCCTGGGAGACCCAGTACTTC. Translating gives CASSGNAGAWETQYF.